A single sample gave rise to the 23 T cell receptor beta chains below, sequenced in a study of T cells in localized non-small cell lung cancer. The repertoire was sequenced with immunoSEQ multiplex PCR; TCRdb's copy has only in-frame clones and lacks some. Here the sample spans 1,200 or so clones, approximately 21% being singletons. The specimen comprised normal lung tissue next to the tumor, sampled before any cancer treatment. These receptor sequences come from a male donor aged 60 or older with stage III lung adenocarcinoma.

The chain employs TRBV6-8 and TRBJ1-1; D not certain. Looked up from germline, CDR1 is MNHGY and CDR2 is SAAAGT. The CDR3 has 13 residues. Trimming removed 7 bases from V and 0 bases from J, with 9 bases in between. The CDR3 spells CASTRQLNTEAFF. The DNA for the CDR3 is TGTGCCAGCACGAGGCAGCTGAACACTGAAGCTTTCTTT.

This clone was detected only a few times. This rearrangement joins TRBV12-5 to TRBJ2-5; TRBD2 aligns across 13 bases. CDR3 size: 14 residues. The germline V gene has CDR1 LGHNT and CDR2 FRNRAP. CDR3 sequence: CASKLAGGVETQYF. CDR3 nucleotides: TGTGCCAGCAAACTAGCGGGAGGGGTCGAGACCCAGTACTTC.

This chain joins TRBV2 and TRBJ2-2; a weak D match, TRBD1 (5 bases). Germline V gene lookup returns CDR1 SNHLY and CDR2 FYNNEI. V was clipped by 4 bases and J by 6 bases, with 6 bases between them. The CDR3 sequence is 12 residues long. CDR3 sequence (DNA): TGTGCCAGCAGTGCAGGGTCCGGGGAGCTGTTTTTT. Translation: CASSAGSGELFF.

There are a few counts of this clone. The CDR3 region is CASSLRTTYTEAFF. As DNA, the CDR3 is TGTGCCAGCAGCCTACGGACAACCTACACTGAAGCTTTCTTT. This chain links TRBV11-3 with TRBJ1-1; possibly TRBD1 for D (5 bases). This CDR3 region has 14 residues. Germline lookup yields CDR1 SGHNT and CDR2 YENEEA. The V end was cut by 5 bases, the J end by 3 bases, with 13 bases between.

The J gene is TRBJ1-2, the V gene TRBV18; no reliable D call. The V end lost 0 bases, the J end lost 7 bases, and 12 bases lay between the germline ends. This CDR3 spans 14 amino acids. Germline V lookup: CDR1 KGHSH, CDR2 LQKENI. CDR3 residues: CASSPPRREGGYTF. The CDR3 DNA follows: TGTGCCAGCTCACCACCACGAAGGGAAGGTGGCTACACCTTC.

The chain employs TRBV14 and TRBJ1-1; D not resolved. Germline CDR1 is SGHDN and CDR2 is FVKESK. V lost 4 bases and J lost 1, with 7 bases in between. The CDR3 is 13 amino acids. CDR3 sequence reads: CASSRGSNTEAFF. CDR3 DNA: TGTGCCAGCAGCCGGGGATCGAACACTGAAGCTTTCTTT.

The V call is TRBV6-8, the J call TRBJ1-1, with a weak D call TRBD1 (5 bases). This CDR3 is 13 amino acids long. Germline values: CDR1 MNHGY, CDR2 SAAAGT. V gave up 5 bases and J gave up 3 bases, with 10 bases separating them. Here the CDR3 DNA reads TGTGCCAGCAGTGTAGGGGCGGACACTGAAGCTTTCTTT. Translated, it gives CASSVGADTEAFF.

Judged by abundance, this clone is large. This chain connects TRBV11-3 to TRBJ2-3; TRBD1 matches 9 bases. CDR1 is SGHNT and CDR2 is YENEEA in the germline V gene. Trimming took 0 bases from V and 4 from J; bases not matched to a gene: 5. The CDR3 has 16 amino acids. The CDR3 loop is CASSLDMGQGPDTQYF. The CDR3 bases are TGTGCCAGCAGCTTAGACATGGGACAGGGTCCAGATACGCAGTATTTT.

CDR3 region: CASSPLGGDHNYGYTF. In nucleotides, the CDR3 is TGTGCCAGCTCACCGTTGGGAGGGGACCACAACTATGGCTACACCTTC. V and J are TRBV18 and TRBJ1-2; tentatively, D is TRBD1 (5 bases). The CDR3 sequence is 16 residues long. Trimming took off 3 bases at V and 2 bases at J, with 16 bases between the two ends. Germline CDR1 and CDR2: KGHSH and LQKENI.

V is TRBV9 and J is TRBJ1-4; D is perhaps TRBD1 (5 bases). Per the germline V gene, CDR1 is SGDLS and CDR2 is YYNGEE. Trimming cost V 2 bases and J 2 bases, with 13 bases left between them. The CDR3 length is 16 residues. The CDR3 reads CASSVTGGTTNEKLFF. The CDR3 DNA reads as TGTGCCAGCAGCGTCACGGGAGGGACCACTAATGAAAAACTGTTTTTT.

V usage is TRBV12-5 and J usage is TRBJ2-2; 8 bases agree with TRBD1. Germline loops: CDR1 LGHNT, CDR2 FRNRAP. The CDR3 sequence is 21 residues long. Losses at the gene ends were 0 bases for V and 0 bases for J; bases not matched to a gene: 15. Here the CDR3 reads CASGLVLSRGREYPNTGELFF. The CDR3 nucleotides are TGTGCTAGTGGTTTGGTTTTATCCAGGGGGCGGGAATACCCGAACACCGGGGAGCTGTTTTTT.

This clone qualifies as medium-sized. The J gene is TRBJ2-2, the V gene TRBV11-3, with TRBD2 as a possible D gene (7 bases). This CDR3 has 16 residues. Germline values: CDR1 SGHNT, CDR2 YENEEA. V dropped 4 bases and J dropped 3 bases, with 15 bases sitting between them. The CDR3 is CASSSRGGADTGELFF. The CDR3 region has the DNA TGTGCCAGCAGCTCTCGAGGGGGGGCGGACACCGGGGAGCTGTTTTTT.

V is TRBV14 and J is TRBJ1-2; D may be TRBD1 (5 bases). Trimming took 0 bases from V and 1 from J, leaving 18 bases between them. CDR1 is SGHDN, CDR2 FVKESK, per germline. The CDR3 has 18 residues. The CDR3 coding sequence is TGTGCCAGCAGCCAAGATTCCACGGTTTCGGGGGGTAACTATGGCTACACCTTC. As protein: CASSQDSTVSGGNYGYTF. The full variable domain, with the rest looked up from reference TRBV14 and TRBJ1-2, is EAGVTQFPSHSVIEKGQTVTLRCDPISGHDNLYWYRRVMGKEIKFLLHFVKESKQDESGMPNNRFLAERTGGTYSTLKVQPAELEDSGVYFCASSQDSTVSGGNYGYTFGSGTRLTVV.

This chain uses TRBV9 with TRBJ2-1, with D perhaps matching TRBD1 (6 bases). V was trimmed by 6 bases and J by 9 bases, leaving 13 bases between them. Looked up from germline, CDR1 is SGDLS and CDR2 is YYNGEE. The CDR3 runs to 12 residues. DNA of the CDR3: TGTGCCAGCAACAGGGAAAGGGGTGAGCAGTTCTTC. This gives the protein CASNRERGEQFF. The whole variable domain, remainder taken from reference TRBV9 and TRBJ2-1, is DSGVTQTPKHLITATGQRVTLRCSPRSGDLSVYWYQQSLDQGLQFLIQYYNGEERAKGNILERFSAQQFPDLHSELNLSSLELGDSALYFCASNRERGEQFFGPGTRLTVL.

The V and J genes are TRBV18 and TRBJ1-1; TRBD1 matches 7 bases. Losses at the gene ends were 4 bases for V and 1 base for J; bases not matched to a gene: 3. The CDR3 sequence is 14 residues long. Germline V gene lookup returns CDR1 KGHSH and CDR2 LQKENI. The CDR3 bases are TGTGCCAGCTCACTGGGACAGTCGAACACTGAAGCTTTCTTT. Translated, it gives CASSLGQSNTEAFF. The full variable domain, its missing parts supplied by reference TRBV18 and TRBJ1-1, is NAGVMQNPRHLVRRRGQEARLRCSPMKGHSHVYWYRQLPEEGLKFMVYLQKENIIDESGMPKERFSAEFPKEGPSILRIQQVVRGDSAAYFCASSLGQSNTEAFFGQGTRLTVV.

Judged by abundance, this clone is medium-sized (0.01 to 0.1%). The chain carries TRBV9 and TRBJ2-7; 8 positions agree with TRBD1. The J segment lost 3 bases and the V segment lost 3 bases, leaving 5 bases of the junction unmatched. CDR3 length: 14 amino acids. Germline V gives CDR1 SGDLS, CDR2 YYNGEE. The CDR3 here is CASSDTGQGYEQYF. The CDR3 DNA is TGTGCCAGCAGCGACACCGGACAGGGCTACGAGCAGTACTTC.

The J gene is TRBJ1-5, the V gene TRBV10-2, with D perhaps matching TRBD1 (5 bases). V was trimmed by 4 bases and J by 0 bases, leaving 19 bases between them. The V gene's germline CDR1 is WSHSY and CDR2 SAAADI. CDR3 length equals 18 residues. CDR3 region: CASSGERGTGYSNQPQHF. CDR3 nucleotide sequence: TGCGCCAGCAGTGGGGAACGGGGGACCGGTTATAGCAATCAGCCCCAGCATTTT.

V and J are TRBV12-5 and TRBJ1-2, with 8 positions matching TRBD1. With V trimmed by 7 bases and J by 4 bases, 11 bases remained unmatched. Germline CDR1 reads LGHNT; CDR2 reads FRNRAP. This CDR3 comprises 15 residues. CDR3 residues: CASARETGALYGYTF. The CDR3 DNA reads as TGTGCTAGTGCTCGAGAGACAGGGGCCCTCTATGGCTACACCTTC.

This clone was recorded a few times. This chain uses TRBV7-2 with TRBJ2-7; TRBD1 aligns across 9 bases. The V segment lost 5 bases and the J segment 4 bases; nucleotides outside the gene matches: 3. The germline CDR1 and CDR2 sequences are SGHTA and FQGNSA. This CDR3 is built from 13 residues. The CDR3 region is CASSRDRAYEQYF. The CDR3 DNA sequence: TGTGCCAGCAGCCGGGACAGGGCTTACGAGCAGTACTTC.

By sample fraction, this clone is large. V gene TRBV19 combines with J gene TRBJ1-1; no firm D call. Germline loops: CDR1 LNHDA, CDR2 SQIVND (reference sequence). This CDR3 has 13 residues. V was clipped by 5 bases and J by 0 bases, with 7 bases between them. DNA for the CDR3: TGTGCCAGTAGTTGGTCACTGAACACTGAAGCTTTCTTT. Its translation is CASSWSLNTEAFF. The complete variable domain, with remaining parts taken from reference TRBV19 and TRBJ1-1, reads DGGITQSPKYLFRKEGQNVTLSCEQNLNHDAMYWYRQDPGQGLRLIYYSQIVNDFQKGDIAEGYSVSREKKESFPLTVTSAQKNPTAFYLCASSWSLNTEAFFGQGTRLTVV.

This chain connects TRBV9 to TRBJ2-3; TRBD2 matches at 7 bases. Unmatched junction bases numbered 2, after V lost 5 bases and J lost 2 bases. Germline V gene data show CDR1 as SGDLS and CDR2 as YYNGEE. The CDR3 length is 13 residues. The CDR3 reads CASSRDYTDTQYF. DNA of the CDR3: TGTGCCAGCAGTAGGGACTACACAGATACGCAGTATTTT.

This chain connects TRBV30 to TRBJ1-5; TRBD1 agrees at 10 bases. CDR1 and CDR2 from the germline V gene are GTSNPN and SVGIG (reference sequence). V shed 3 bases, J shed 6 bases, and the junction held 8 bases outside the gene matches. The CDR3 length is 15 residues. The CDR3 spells CAWSARGTGVQPQHF. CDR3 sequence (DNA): TGTGCCTGGAGCGCCCGAGGGACAGGGGTTCAGCCCCAGCATTTT.

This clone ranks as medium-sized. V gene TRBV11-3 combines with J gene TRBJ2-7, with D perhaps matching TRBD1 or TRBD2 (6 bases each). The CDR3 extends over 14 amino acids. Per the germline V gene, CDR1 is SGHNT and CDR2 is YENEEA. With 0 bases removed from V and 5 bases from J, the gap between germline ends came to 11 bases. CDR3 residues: CASSLEPGAHEQYF. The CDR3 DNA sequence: TGTGCCAGCAGCTTAGAACCGGGGGCTCACGAGCAGTACTTC.